These 21 T cell receptor beta chains were sequenced from one sample in a study of T-cell reconstitution after alpha-beta-depleted transplantation in children. Preparation of the TCRbeta library was carried out with unique molecular identifiers. MiXCR, applied by TCRdb to the PCR reads, yields one record per CDR3 protein. This sample yields hundreds of thousands of distinct CDR3 sequences, of which approximately 11% are seen a single time; 28% belongs to the top ten. This specimen consisted of PBMCs, obtained before TCRalphabeta/CD19-depleted stem cell transplant. These receptors all stem from a child under two years old with acute myeloid leukemia, due to receive a stem cell transplant.

This clonotype was observed at least ten times. This may stem from a read error, because a much larger clone lies one nucleotide away. The chain recombines TRBV7-2 with TRBJ2-2; 8 bases agree with TRBD2. CDR1 SGHTA and CDR2 FQGNSA come from the germline V gene. This CDR3 spans 16 amino acids. The V segment lost 6 bases and the J segment 0 bases; nucleotides outside the gene matches: 6. The DNA for the CDR3 is TGTGCCAGCAGACCCCCGGGACTAGCGAACACCGGGGAGCTGTTTTTT. Translation: CASRPPGLANTGELFF.

A note on this clonotype: The junction and the germline gene differ at one end; a read error may be behind it. The chain carries TRBV10-3 and TRBJ2-6; maybe TRBD1 (6 bases). There are 15 residues in the CDR3. Germline CDR1 reads ENHRY; CDR2 reads SYGVKD. The CDR3 DNA sequence: TGTGCCATCAGTTCAGGGGCCTCTGGGGCCAACGTCCTGAGTTTC. Encoded protein: CAISSGASGANVLSF.

This clonotype was seen only once. A much more abundant neighbour one base away suggests this may be a read error. The chain joins TRBV6-2 or TRBV6-3 to TRBJ2-3; 7 bases match TRBD2. From germline, CDR1 is MNHEY and CDR2 SVGEGT. This CDR3 region has 16 residues. CDR3 amino acids: CAGSYARAGRTDTQYF. CDR3 sequence (DNA): TGTGCCGGCAGTTACGCGAGAGCGGGACGCACAGATACGCAGTATTTT.

In regard to this clonotype: A much larger clone lies one base from this, so it may be a read error. The CDR3 spells CAISPPIPGPSSYNEQFF. The CDR3 nucleotides read TGTGCCATCAGTCCACCAATTCCGGGACCCAGCTCCTACAATGAGCAGTTCTTC. The chain carries TRBV2 and TRBJ2-1; D tentatively fits TRBD1 or TRBD2 (5 bases each). Germline assignment: CDR1 SNHLY and CDR2 FYNNEI. The CDR3 sequence is 18 residues long.

This clonotype was counted ten times or more. The V gene is TRBV6-2 or TRBV6-3, the J gene TRBJ1-2; D not certain. V lost 6 bases to trimming and J lost 3 bases, with 2 bases between them. Germline loops: CDR1 MNHEY, CDR2 SVGEGT. The CDR3 totals 10 residues. The CDR3 spells CASRHYGYTF. For the CDR3, the DNA is TGTGCCAGCAGACACTATGGCTACACCTTC.

The chain carries TRBV6-1 and TRBJ2-7, with unresolved D. The CDR3 runs to 13 residues. The germline V gene has CDR1 MNHNS and CDR2 SASEGT. V dropped 9 bases and J dropped 2 bases, with 14 bases sitting between them. The DNA of the CDR3 is TGTGCCAGTGGTATCGGTCCCACCTACGAGCAGTACTTC. Amino acid sequence: CASGIGPTYEQYF.

This clonotype appeared many times. V gene TRBV20-1 combines with J gene TRBJ1-1; TRBD1 aligns across 7 bases. V gave up 6 bases and J gave up 9 bases; unmatched junction bases: 10. This CDR3 spans 12 amino acids. Germline CDR1 DFQATT, CDR2 SNEGSKA (reference sequence). CDR3 protein: CSAKTGPLKAFF. The CDR3 bases are TGCAGTGCGAAGACAGGGCCCCTAAAAGCTTTCTTT.

For this clonotype: At one end the junction does not follow the germline gene, possibly because of a read error. V usage is TRBV5-1 and J usage is TRBJ2-2; D might be TRBD1 (7 bases). Germline loops: CDR1 SGHRS, CDR2 YFSETQ. CDR3 length: 14 residues. CDR3 nucleotides: TGTGCCAGCAGCTCCAGGGGGGCCGGCGGGGAGCTGTTTTTT. Its translation is CASSSRGAGGELFF.

This clonotype appeared many times. This sequence joins TRBV19 and TRBJ1-2, with a tentative D call TRBD1 (6 bases). Germline V gives CDR1 LNHDA, CDR2 SQIVND (reference sequence). V was clipped by 4 bases and J by 3 bases, with 15 bases between them. There are 15 residues in the CDR3. CDR3 amino acids: CASSKPDGTYYGYTF. The CDR3 bases are TGTGCCAGTAGTAAACCCGACGGGACATACTATGGCTACACCTTC.

This clonotype was recorded many times. The chain has TRBV25-1 and TRBJ1-1; a weak D match, TRBD1 (6 bases). Trimming removed 4 bases from V and 4 bases from J, with 16 bases in between. The CDR3 runs to 15 residues. Germline assignment: CDR1 MGHDK and CDR2 SYGVNS. The DNA for the CDR3 is TGTGCCAGCAGTGGGAACTACAGGGAGGGCACTGAAGCTTTCTTT. As protein: CASSGNYREGTEAFF. The full variable domain, with the rest looked up from reference TRBV25-1 and TRBJ1-1, is EADIYQTPRYLVIGTGKKITLECSQTMGHDKMYWYQQDPGMELHLIHYSYGVNSTEKGDLSSESTVSRIRTEHFPLTLESARPSHTSQYLCASSGNYREGTEAFFGQGTRLTVV.

As regards this clonotype: Given a much more abundant clone one base away, this may be a read error. As the CDR3 is not closed by the conserved phenylalanine or tryptophan, this likely results from a read error. Because the CDR3's place on the DNA is in doubt, the DNA is left out and the CDR3 is given as listed by TCRdb. The rearrangement links TRBV28 to TRBJ1-2; the table's D call, TRBD1, has no DNA check behind it. Germline V gives CDR1 MDHEN, CDR2 SYDVKM. The CDR3 is made up of 14 amino acids, end residues included. The CDR3 spells CASSFSSDRLTITL.

In this sample, this clonotype turned up a few times. The genes are TRBV12-3 or TRBV12-4 and TRBJ2-7, with a weak D call TRBD2 (6 bases). This CDR3 is 14 amino acids long. Trimming took 3 bases from V and 5 from J, leaving 14 bases between them. The CDR3: CASSLGLAYNEQYF. CDR3 bases: TGTGCCAGCAGTTTGGGGCTAGCGTACAACGAGCAGTACTTC.

This clonotype was seen repeatedly, ten times or more. The chain couples TRBV7-9 to TRBJ1-2; D gene ambiguous. This CDR3 contains 14 residues. Trimming shortened V by 1 base and J by 6 bases, and 12 bases separated the two germline ends. Germline V gene data show CDR1 as SEHNR and CDR2 as FQNEAQ (reference sequence). The CDR3 loop reads CASSLVTSSDGYTF. CDR3 in DNA: TGTGCCAGCAGCTTAGTAACGTCCTCTGATGGCTACACCTTC.

This clonotype has a count of ten or more. The CDR3 DNA reads as TGTGCCAGCAGTTTAAGGGGGTTGCCGAGTTACGAGCAGTACTTC. This codes for CASSLRGLPSYEQYF. J is TRBJ2-7 and V is TRBV12-3 or TRBV12-4, with D possibly matching TRBD1 (6 bases). The V end lost 2 bases, the J end lost 4 bases, and 15 bases lay between the germline ends. The CDR3 spans 15 residues.

This clonotype has a count of ten or more. One junction end does not reproduce the germline sequence, and a read error may be involved. The V and J genes are TRBV29-1 and TRBJ1-2; 7 bases agree with TRBD1. The CDR3 loop spans 13 amino acids. CDR1 and CDR2 from the germline V gene are SQVTM and ANQGSEA. CDR3 sequence (DNA): TGCAGCGTTAAAGACAGGGCGGACTATGGCTACACCTTC. As protein: CSVKDRADYGYTF.

This clonotype was picked up a small number of times. The chain couples TRBV7-8 to TRBJ2-7; D may correspond to TRBD1 or TRBD2 (5 bases each). The CDR3 consists of 14 residues. The germline V gene has CDR1 SGHVS and CDR2 FQNEAQ. V lost 1 base, J lost 2 bases, and 9 bases lay in between. The CDR3 sequence: CASSLGGKAYEQYF. In nucleotides, the CDR3 is TGTGCCAGCAGCTTAGGGGGGAAGGCCTACGAGCAGTACTTC.

This rearrangement joins TRBV19 to TRBJ1-3; D unresolved. The ends were cut back, 6 bases at V and 0 bases at J, with 9 bases in the middle. Per germline, CDR1 LNHDA and CDR2 SQIVND (reference sequence). The CDR3 runs to 14 residues. The CDR3 spells CASRPGSSGNTIYF. Written as DNA, the CDR3 is TGTGCCAGTAGACCGGGAAGCTCTGGAAACACCATATATTTT.

About this clonotype itself: A much more abundant neighbour one base away suggests this may be a read error. The chain employs TRBV12-3 or TRBV12-4 and TRBJ2-7; no clear D. V was clipped by 5 bases and J by 4 bases, with 15 bases between them. This CDR3 has 14 residues. CDR3 region: CASSKRERAYEQYF. The CDR3 coding sequence is TGTGCCAGCAGTAAAAGGGAAAGGGCGTACGAGCAGTACTTC.

This clonotype was seen at least ten times. CDR3 coding DNA: TGTGCCATCAGTGTGGGAGGCTCCGTATCCGAGCAGTACTTC. It specifies CAISVGGSVSEQYF. The chain joins TRBV10-3 to TRBJ2-7, with D perhaps TRBD2 (6 bases). CDR3 size: 14 residues. Germline V gives CDR1 ENHRY, CDR2 SYGVKD. V lost 4 bases and J 6 bases, leaving 16 bases between the germline ends.

This clonotype has only a few counts. A read error may explain this, as a much larger clone is one base away. The rearrangement links TRBV5-1 to TRBJ2-7; 11 bases are shared with TRBD1. This CDR3 spans 15 amino acids. Germline assignment: CDR1 SGHRS and CDR2 YFSETQ. CDR3 protein: CASSSGQGGPYGQYF. The CDR3 bases are TGCGCCAGCAGCTCGGGACAGGGGGGACCATACGGGCAGTACTTC.

This clonotype was seen ten or more times. The CDR3 here is CAISENQGVNEQYF. CDR3 in DNA: TGTGCCATCAGTGAGAATCAGGGGGTAAACGAGCAGTACTTC. This rearrangement joins TRBV10-3 to TRBJ2-7; 7 bases are a match to TRBD1. CDR3 length equals 14 residues. The trim removed 2 bases at V and 5 bases at J, leaving 6 bases unmatched. The germline CDR1 and CDR2 sequences are ENHRY and SYGVKD.